The clone carrying this T cell receptor (beta chain) was seen more than once but under ten times. The antigen is unknown. This sample is drawn from a study of spatial heterogeneity in lung cancer. In the study overall: Detection consistently captured more beta-chain sequences than alpha-chain sequences. Study observations and caveats: Tumor TCRs that were ubiquitous and expanded showed up in blood more at resection than follow-up.

One entry per CDR3 protein results from TCRdb running MiXCR on the 5' RACE reads. The sample records about 27,000 distinct CDR3 sequences, about 7% being singletons. V lost 5 bases to trimming and J lost 1 base, with 15 bases between them. CDR3 length: 14 amino acids. Looked up from germline, CDR1 is DFQATT and CDR2 is SNEGSKA (reference sequence). Time point described: sample taken at primary tumor resection. TCRs were sequenced from unsorted whole RNA of tumor, nontumor lung or PBMC. Donors were 55 to 75 untreated early-stage non-small cell lung cancer patients. This chain joins TRBV20-1 and TRBJ2-7, with D perhaps matching TRBD1 (6 bases). The sample was PBMCs, taken at surgery. This receptor was identified in a male donor with early-stage non-small cell lung cancer. CDR3 sequence reads: CSAVQYRVSYEQYF. CDR3 coding DNA: TGCAGTGCTGTACAATACAGGGTGTCCTACGAGCAGTACTTC.